The T cell receptor (beta chain) described here comes from a study of T cells in Graves' hyperthyroidism and ophthalmopathy. CDR1 and CDR2 from the germline V gene are SGHTA and FQGNSA. V shed 4 bases and J 5 bases; nucleotides not matched to a gene: 10. The CDR3 contains 19 residues. RNA transcripts served as the template for amplifying TCR beta CDR3 regions. The study used the HTBI primer set for a first-round RT-PCR of the TCR CDR3. From the multiplex PCR reads, TCRdb called clonotypes with MiXCR, one entry per CDR3 protein. The data hold 550,000 to 800,000 distinct CDR3 sequences, with about a sixth observed a single time.

The sample was blood. J is TRBJ2-2 and V is TRBV7-2; 16 bases are shared with TRBD2. This sequence was found in a man aged 18 to 29 with Graves' hyperthyroidism. The CDR3 loop reads CASSSRSGLAGGRTGELFF. DNA of the CDR3: TGTGCCAGCAGCTCGCGTTCGGGACTAGCGGGAGGGCGTACCGGGGAGCTGTTTTTT. Drawing the rest from reference TRBV7-2 and TRBJ2-2, the complete variable domain is GAGVSQSPSNKVTEKGKDVELRCDPISGHTALYWYRQSLGQGLEFLIYFQGNSAPDKSGLPSDRFSAERTGGSVSTLTIQRTQQEDSAVYLCASSSRSGLAGGRTGELFFGEGSRLTVL.